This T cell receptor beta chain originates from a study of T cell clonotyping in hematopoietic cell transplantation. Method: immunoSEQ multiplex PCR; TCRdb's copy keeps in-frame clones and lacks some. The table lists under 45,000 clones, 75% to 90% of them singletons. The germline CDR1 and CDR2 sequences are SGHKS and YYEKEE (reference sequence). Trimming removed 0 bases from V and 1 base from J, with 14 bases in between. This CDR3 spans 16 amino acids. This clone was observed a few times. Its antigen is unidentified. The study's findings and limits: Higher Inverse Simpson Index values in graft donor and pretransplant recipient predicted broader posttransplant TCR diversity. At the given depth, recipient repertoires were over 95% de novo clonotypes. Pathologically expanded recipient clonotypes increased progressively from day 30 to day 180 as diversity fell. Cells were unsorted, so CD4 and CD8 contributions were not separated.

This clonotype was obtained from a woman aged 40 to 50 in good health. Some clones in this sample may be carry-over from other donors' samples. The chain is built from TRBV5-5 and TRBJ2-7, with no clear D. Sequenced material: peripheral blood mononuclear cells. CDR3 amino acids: CASSLELRTASYEQYF. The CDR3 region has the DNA TGTGCCAGCAGCTTGGAGCTGCGGACCGCGTCCTACGAGCAGTACTTC.